The 27 T cell receptor beta chains below come from one sample, sequenced in a study of T cells in Graves' hyperthyroidism and ophthalmopathy. The source material, RNA transcripts, was used to amplify TCR beta CDR3 regions. The HTBI set primed first-round TCR CDR3 RT-PCR. TCRdb re-derived calls from the multiplex PCR reads in MiXCR, one entry per CDR3 protein. The sample yields about 480,000 distinct CDR3 sequences, about an eighth seen once. Sequences were obtained from blood. These receptor sequences come from a woman aged 18-29 years with Graves' hyperthyroidism.

The sample holds many counts of this clonotype. The chain recombines TRBV12-3 or TRBV12-4 with TRBJ2-4; D is possibly TRBD1 or TRBD2 (5 bases each). Trimming took 7 bases from V and 0 from J, leaving 22 bases between them. The CDR3 is 18 amino acids. CDR3 coding DNA: TGTGCCAGCACTTCCAAACCGGGACCCCCCCTAGCCAAAAACATTCAGTACTTC. Encoded protein: CASTSKPGPPLAKNIQYF.

This chain joins TRBV11-2 and TRBJ2-1; a possible D gene is TRBD2 (6 bases). V was shortened by 6 bases and J by 7 bases, with 25 bases between the two germline ends. CDR3 length: 17 amino acids. From germline, CDR1 is SGHAT and CDR2 FQNNGV. This chain's CDR3 is CASSSPGDFIGLNEQFF. The DNA of the CDR3 is TGTGCCAGCAGTTCGCCCGGGGACTTTATTGGTTTGAATGAGCAGTTCTTC.

This clonotype was detected ten times or more. The J gene is TRBJ1-3, the V gene TRBV2; D gene ambiguous. CDR1 SNHLY and CDR2 FYNNEI come from the germline V gene. This CDR3 region has 14 residues. Between the trimmed V and J ends, which lost 3 bases and 0 bases, there was a span of 6 bases. CDR3 DNA: TGTGCCAGCAGTGAGTCAGTCTCTGGAAACACCATATATTTT. Amino acids: CASSESVSGNTIYF.

In its sample, this clonotype was seen many times. V usage is TRBV7-8 and J usage is TRBJ1-5; tentative D call: TRBD1 (6 bases). This CDR3 has 16 residues. Germline V lookup: CDR1 SGHVS, CDR2 FQNEAQ. V shed 3 bases and J shed 2 bases, with 14 bases lying between them. The CDR3 loop is CASSLSRGSGNQPQHF. The DNA for the CDR3 is TGTGCCAGCAGCTTGAGCAGGGGCTCGGGCAATCAGCCCCAGCATTTT.

The J gene is TRBJ2-1, the V gene TRBV20-1; the match to TRBD2 covers 10 bases. The CDR3 extends over 17 amino acids. The germline V gene has CDR1 DFQATT and CDR2 SNEGSKA (reference sequence). V trimming: 0 bases; J trimming: 4 bases; junction bases outside the gene matches: 9. In nucleotides, the CDR3 is TGCAGTGCTAGAGATGTGGCGGCTAGCGGGAGTTACAATGAGCAGTTCTTC. Protein: CSARDVAASGSYNEQFF.

This clonotype was seen ten or more times. This rearrangement joins TRBV7-7 to TRBJ2-2; tentatively, D is TRBD2 (5 bases). Germline V CDR1 and CDR2: SSHAT, FNYEAQ (reference sequence). The CDR3 runs 12 residues. V was trimmed by 5 bases and J by 7 bases, leaving 8 bases between them. CDR3 sequence: CASSGGVGELFF. The CDR3 DNA sequence: TGTGCCAGCAGCGGAGGTGTCGGGGAGCTGTTTTTT.

The sample holds many counts of this clonotype. The chain joins TRBV30 to TRBJ2-5; the D gene is possibly TRBD2 (5 bases). The CDR3 is 12 amino acids. V was pared by 5 bases and J by 0 bases, with 7 bases between. The germline V gene encodes CDR1 GTSNPN and CDR2 SVGIG (reference sequence). CDR3 sequence: CAWEGDQETQYF. Written as DNA, the CDR3 is TGTGCCTGGGAGGGAGACCAAGAGACCCAGTACTTC.

Many counts were recorded for this clonotype. The rearrangement links TRBV12-3 or TRBV12-4 to TRBJ2-6, with D unresolved. V lost 3 bases to trimming and J lost 1 base, with 4 bases between them. The CDR3 totals 14 residues. CDR3: CASSFGSGANVLTF. In DNA form, the CDR3 reads TGTGCCAGCAGTTTTGGGTCTGGGGCCAACGTCCTGACTTTC.

A few counts support this clonotype. The rearrangement uses TRBV20-1 and TRBJ1-6; 9 bases line up with TRBD1. There are 14 residues in the CDR3. Trimming cost V 2 bases and J 7 bases; bases outside gene matches: 3. CDR1 and CDR2 from the germline V gene are DFQATT and SNEGSKA (reference sequence). The CDR3 coding sequence is TGCAGTGCTAGAAGAGGGACAGGGAATTCACCCCTCCACTTT. This gives the protein CSARRGTGNSPLHF.

This clonotype was seen a few times. V usage is TRBV12-5 and J usage is TRBJ2-2; D is unclear. The CDR3 length is 16 residues. The V gene lost 0 bases and the J gene lost 6 bases, with 14 bases spanning the gap. Per germline, CDR1 LGHNT and CDR2 FRNRAP. This CDR3 is CASGLVLRPLAGELFF. The CDR3 DNA reads TGTGCTAGTGGTTTGGTATTAAGGCCTTTGGCCGGGGAGCTGTTTTTT.

This clonotype was counted between two and nine times. V usage is TRBV19 and J usage is TRBJ1-5, with D possibly being TRBD1 (6 bases). The CDR3 has 16 amino acids. The germline V and J ends were trimmed by 3 bases and 3 bases, with 15 bases remaining between them. Germline V gene sequence: CDR1 LNHDA, CDR2 SQIVND (reference sequence). The CDR3 reads CASSMGRDINNQPQHF. The DNA for the CDR3 is TGTGCCAGTAGTATGGGGCGGGACATCAACAATCAGCCCCAGCATTTT.

This chain links TRBV30 with TRBJ2-1; tentative D call: TRBD2 (5 bases). This CDR3 contains 13 residues. Germline values: CDR1 GTSNPN, CDR2 SVGIG (reference sequence). V was shortened by 5 bases and J by 16 bases, with 24 bases between the two germline ends. CDR3 DNA: TGTGCCTGGGACCGGGGAACCCCTAATAGTAGTTTCTTC. Translation: CAWDRGTPNSSFF.

There are many counts of this clonotype. The chain combines TRBV3-1 with TRBJ2-3; unclear D gene. The CDR3 covers 15 residues. Between the trimmed V and J ends, which lost 0 bases and 6 bases, there was a span of 13 bases. Germline loops: CDR1 LGHDT, CDR2 YNNKEL (reference sequence). CDR3 nucleotide sequence: TGTGCCAGCAGCCAAGATGGCCCAAACGCGGATACGCAGTATTTT. Residues: CASSQDGPNADTQYF.

There are many counts of this clonotype. V gene TRBV30 combines with J gene TRBJ2-7; no definite D call. The V gene's germline CDR1 is GTSNPN and CDR2 SVGIG (reference sequence). This CDR3 spans 12 amino acids. Trimming cost V 0 bases and J 1 base, with 4 bases left between them. This chain's CDR3 is CAWSVSSYEQYF. The CDR3 DNA follows: TGTGCCTGGAGTGTATCTTCCTACGAGCAGTACTTC. Variable domain in full (rest from reference TRBV30 and TRBJ2-7): SQTIHQWPATLVQPVGSPLSLECTVEGTSNPNLYWYRQAAGRGLQLLFYSVGIGQISSEVPQNLSASRPQDRQFILSSKKLLLSDSGFYLCAWSVSSYEQYFGPGTRLTVT.

This clonotype has more than one count but fewer than ten. The J gene is TRBJ2-3, the V gene TRBV6-4; tentative D call: TRBD1 (6 bases). Germline V gives CDR1 MRHNA, CDR2 SNTAGT. The CDR3 covers 14 residues. The V end lost 6 bases, the J end lost 4 bases, and 14 bases lay between the germline ends. The CDR3: CASRRDRNADTQYF. The CDR3 region has the DNA TGTGCCAGCAGAAGAGACAGGAACGCAGATACGCAGTATTTT.

The chain uses TRBV5-1 and TRBJ2-6; no clear D. Germline V gives CDR1 SGHRS, CDR2 YFSETQ. The V gene lost 0 bases and the J gene lost 2 bases, with 6 bases spanning the gap. The CDR3 covers 15 residues. In DNA form, the CDR3 reads TGCGCCAGCAGCTTGGAACGGACTGGGGCCAACGTCCTGACTTTC. Its translation is CASSLERTGANVLTF.

This clonotype appeared many times. V usage is TRBV2 and J usage is TRBJ2-1; TRBD2 matches 9 bases. Unmatched junction bases numbered 5, after V lost 4 bases and J lost 1 base. Germline V gene lookup returns CDR1 SNHLY and CDR2 FYNNEI. The CDR3 covers 16 residues. The CDR3 loop is CASSGTAGGSYNEQFF. The CDR3 region has the DNA TGTGCCAGCAGTGGCACGGCGGGAGGGTCCTACAATGAGCAGTTCTTC. The entire variable domain, with the rest obtained from reference TRBV2 and TRBJ2-1, is as follows: EPEVTQTPSHQVTQMGQEVILRCVPISNHLYFYWYRQILGQKVEFLVSFYNNEISEKSEIFDDQFSVERPDGSNFTLKIRSTKLEDSAMYFCASSGTAGGSYNEQFFGPGTRLTVL.

This clonotype came up many times. One junction end does not reproduce the germline sequence, and a read error may be involved. This rearrangement joins TRBV2 to TRBJ2-3, with a possible D match to TRBD1 (5 bases). Germline lookup yields CDR1 SNHLY and CDR2 FYNNEI. CDR3 size: 15 residues. CDR3 nucleotides: TGTGCCAGCAGCGAAGGGGCAGGATCATATCATACGCAGTATTTT. Encoded protein: CASSEGAGSYHTQYF.

This clonotype was detected ten times or more. The rearrangement uses TRBV12-3 or TRBV12-4 and TRBJ1-5; D might be TRBD1 (5 bases). The CDR3 spans 14 residues. Trimming cost V 4 bases and J 1 base, with 8 bases left between them. CDR3 bases: TGTGCCAGCAGTTATGGGACCAGCAATCAGCCCCAGCATTTT. This gives the protein CASSYGTSNQPQHF.

The sample holds a few counts of this clonotype. The chain has TRBV27 and TRBJ1-6, with 10 bases aligning to TRBD1. V lost 7 bases, J lost 4 bases, and 7 bases stayed unmatched. Germline loops: CDR1 MNHEY, CDR2 SMNVEV (reference sequence). This CDR3 has 16 residues. CDR3 sequence reads: CASKGQGKEYNSPLHF. In DNA, the CDR3 is TGTGCCAGCAAGGGACAGGGGAAGGAGTATAATTCACCCCTCCACTTT.

The chain employs TRBV3-1 and TRBJ2-7; D is uncertain. V shed 4 bases and J shed 6 bases, with 13 bases lying between them. Germline V CDR1 and CDR2: LGHDT, YNNKEL (reference sequence). The CDR3 has 13 amino acids. CDR3 nucleotides: TGTGCCAGCAGCCCAGAACAGACTGCCGAGCAGTACTTC. It yields the protein CASSPEQTAEQYF.

This clonotype came up a few times. The CDR3 coding sequence is TGTGCCAACGTAGACGAGAGTAGATACAATTCACCCCTCCACTTT. Translation gives CANVDESRYNSPLHF. The gene calls are TRBV6-1 and TRBJ1-6; no firm D call. Germline CDR1 and CDR2: MNHNS and SASEGT. The CDR3 spans 15 residues. Trimming cost V 10 bases and J 7 bases, with 20 bases left between them.

A few counts support this clonotype. A single base separates this from a much larger clone, so it may be a read error. The chain joins TRBV29-1 to TRBJ2-1; D might be TRBD1 or TRBD2, each matching 5 bases. Germline V gene data show CDR1 as SQVTM and CDR2 as ANQGSEA. This CDR3 contains 12 residues. V dropped 5 bases and J dropped 5 bases, with 10 bases sitting between them. Written as DNA, the CDR3 is TGCAGCGTTCGGGACCGCAACAATGAGCAGTTCTTC. Its translation: CSVRDRNNEQFF.

This clonotype was recorded at least ten times. This sequence joins TRBV5-1 and TRBJ2-7; D unclear. This CDR3 region has 14 residues. CDR1 is SGHRS, CDR2 YFSETQ, per germline. The V and J ends lost 0 bases and 0 bases respectively, with 7 bases between them. The CDR3 here is CASSLGTNSYEQYV. The CDR3 DNA is TGCGCCAGCAGCTTGGGTACTAACTCCTACGAGCAGTACGTC.

The chain links TRBV5-6 to TRBJ1-1; 8 bases align to TRBD1. CDR3 length: 19 amino acids. Germline trimming cut 1 base from V and 4 bases from J; bases unmatched to any gene: 18. Looked up from germline, CDR1 is SGHDT and CDR2 is YYEEEE. The CDR3: CASSLTFLGQGRTGTEAFF. The CDR3 DNA reads TGTGCCAGCAGCTTGACCTTCCTCGGACAGGGAAGGACGGGCACTGAAGCTTTCTTT.

The gene calls are TRBV6-6 and TRBJ2-2, with D possibly being TRBD1 (7 bases). The germline V gene has CDR1 MNHNY and CDR2 SVGAGI (reference sequence). This CDR3 region has 15 residues. V lost 1 base to trimming and J lost 4 bases, with 10 bases between them. CDR3 nucleotide sequence: TGTGCCAGCAGTTACTGGCAGGGGGGCACCGGGGAGCTGTTTTTT. Its protein product is CASSYWQGGTGELFF.

In its sample, this clonotype was seen many times. The rearrangement uses TRBV6-1 and TRBJ1-5; no definite D call. CDR3 length equals 15 residues. Trimming pared 7 bases from V and 0 bases from J, leaving 13 bases between. Germline V gene lookup returns CDR1 MNHNS and CDR2 SASEGT. The CDR3 protein is CASTAVLHSNQPQHF. DNA of the CDR3: TGTGCCAGCACCGCGGTTCTTCATAGCAATCAGCCCCAGCATTTT.